The 18 T cell receptor beta chains below were found in one sample sequenced in a study of control samples from healthy donors and cancer patients. Sequencing used immunoSEQ multiplex PCR; TCRdb keeps in-frame clones, though not all of them. The table shows around 120,000 clones, with 80% to 90% occurring only once. Source material: blood. These TCRs come from a man aged 55-75 years in good health.

The J gene is TRBJ1-1, the V gene TRBV19; no reliable D call. The V end lost 3 bases, the J end lost 0 bases, and 11 bases lay between the germline ends. The CDR3 has 15 amino acids. The germline CDR1 and CDR2 sequences are LNHDA and SQIVND (reference sequence). The CDR3 loop reads CASSMGRVMNTEAFF. The CDR3 DNA reads as TGTGCCAGTAGTATGGGTAGGGTGATGAACACTGAAGCTTTCTTT.

The chain carries TRBV30 and TRBJ1-1, with D uncertain. Germline CDR1 GTSNPN, CDR2 SVGIG (reference sequence). The CDR3 spans 17 residues. V lost 3 bases, J lost 0 bases, and 20 bases lay in between. The CDR3 sequence is CAWRETPRFRVNTEAFF. For the CDR3, the DNA is TGTGCCTGGAGGGAGACACCCCGATTCCGGGTGAACACTGAAGCTTTCTTT.

This clone was detected a few times. The rearrangement links TRBV6-5 to TRBJ1-1; perhaps TRBD1 as D (5 bases). The ends were cut back, 6 bases at V and 1 base at J, with 12 bases in the middle. There are 14 residues in the CDR3. Germline CDR1 and CDR2: MNHEY and SVGAGI. In nucleotides, the CDR3 is TGTGCCAGCAGCTTCGGACAACAGAACACTGAAGCTTTCTTT. Translated: CASSFGQQNTEAFF.

The chain couples TRBV7-3 to TRBJ1-6; TRBD1 might be the D (6 bases). CDR3 length: 14 amino acids. Germline V gene data show CDR1 as SGHTA and CDR2 as FQGTGA. With 2 bases removed from V and 9 bases from J, the gap between germline ends came to 11 bases. CDR3: CASSLERGTSPLHF. CDR3 bases: TGTGCCAGCAGCTTAGAAAGGGGGACTTCACCCCTCCACTTT.

The J gene is TRBJ1-2, the V gene TRBV29-1; maybe TRBD1 (5 bases). The V end lost 1 base, the J end lost 7 bases, and 19 bases lay between the germline ends. Germline CDR1 is SQVTM and CDR2 is ANQGSEA. The CDR3 runs 15 residues. The DNA for the CDR3 is TGCAGCGTTGAAGTGCCTTCGGGGAGGGGCTCTGGCTACACCTTC. Translation: CSVEVPSGRGSGYTF.

V usage is TRBV5-8 and J usage is TRBJ1-6; D is uncertain. The germline V gene encodes CDR1 SGHTS and CDR2 YDEGEE. The CDR3 runs 19 residues. Trimming took off 1 base at V and 1 base at J, with 18 bases between the two ends. The CDR3 DNA reads as TGTGCCAGCAGCTTGTCTCTGGGGAGACTTAATTCCTATAATTCACCCCTCCACTTT. It specifies CASSLSLGRLNSYNSPLHF.

The chain has TRBV5-1 and TRBJ2-4; D uncertain. The V end was cut by 0 bases, the J end by 3 bases, with 7 bases between. Germline-derived CDR1 and CDR2 are SGHRS and YFSETQ. This CDR3 has 14 amino acids. Here the CDR3 DNA reads TGCGCCAGCAGCTTGGACCTTAACAAAAACATTCAGTACTTC. This gives the protein CASSLDLNKNIQYF.

The rearrangement uses TRBV30 and TRBJ2-7, with 9 nucleotides matching TRBD1. The CDR3 is 14 residues long. Trimming removed 5 bases from V and 5 bases from J; junction bases left unmatched: 10. The V gene's germline CDR1 is GTSNPN and CDR2 SVGIG (reference sequence). This CDR3 is CAWDRGQGGNEQYF. The CDR3 DNA reads TGTGCCTGGGACCGGGGACAGGGAGGAAACGAGCAGTACTTC. Looking up the rest from reference TRBV30 and TRBJ2-7 gives the full variable domain: SQTIHQWPATLVQPVGSPLSLECTVEGTSNPNLYWYRQAAGRGLQLLFYSVGIGQISSEVPQNLSASRPQDRQFILSSKKLLLSDSGFYLCAWDRGQGGNEQYFGPGTRLTVT.

This clone was detected only once. V usage is TRBV5-1 and J usage is TRBJ1-3, with D perhaps TRBD1 (5 bases). Trimming shortened V by 0 bases and J by 0 bases, and 10 bases separated the two germline ends. This CDR3 comprises 16 residues. Germline V gene sequence: CDR1 SGHRS, CDR2 YFSETQ. The CDR3, as DNA: TGCGCCAGCAGCTTGGCCGGGACTAGCTCTGGAAACACCATATATTTT. This encodes CASSLAGTSSGNTIYF.

This chain uses TRBV10-3 with TRBJ1-6, with D possibly being TRBD1 (5 bases). The V gene lost 8 bases and the J gene lost 5 bases, with 10 bases spanning the gap. This CDR3 contains 13 residues. Germline V CDR1 and CDR2: ENHRY, SYGVKD. The CDR3 sequence: CAIAGGDNSPLHF. As DNA, the CDR3 is TGTGCCATCGCGGGGGGGGATAATTCACCCCTCCACTTT.

The CDR3 sequence: CASRGSGFGQPQHF. In nucleotides, the CDR3 is TGTGCCAGCAGGGGGTCAGGGTTTGGACAGCCCCAGCATTTT. The chain has TRBV6-5 and TRBJ1-5; D is perhaps TRBD1 (5 bases). V dropped 6 bases and J dropped 7 bases, with 16 bases sitting between them. In germline, CDR1 is MNHEY, CDR2 SVGAGI. CDR3 size: 14 residues.

V gene TRBV28 combines with J gene TRBJ1-2, with 7 bases identical to TRBD1. The junction had 13 bases not matched to a gene; V was cut back by 5 bases and J by 4 bases. Germline V gene lookup returns CDR1 MDHEN and CDR2 SYDVKM. CDR3 length: 16 residues. CDR3 residues: CASSAQGTATLYGYTF. The DNA of the CDR3 is TGTGCCAGCAGTGCCCAGGGGACAGCTACACTCTATGGCTACACCTTC.

The chain uses TRBV3-1 (or the pseudogene TRBV3-2) and TRBJ1-1, with 7 bases fitting TRBD1. CDR1 LGHDT and CDR2 YNNKEL come from the germline V gene (reference sequence). Germline trimming cut 3 bases from V and 4 bases from J; bases unmatched to any gene: 11. There are 16 residues in the CDR3. The CDR3 DNA reads TGTGCCAGCAGCCACAGACAGGGCTCCGGCCCCACTGAAGCTTTCTTT. It codes for CASSHRQGSGPTEAFF.

The V call is TRBV2, the J call TRBJ2-3, with 10 bases identical to TRBD2. V shed 10 bases, J shed 3 bases, and the junction held 7 bases outside the gene matches. Looked up from germline, CDR1 is SNHLY and CDR2 is FYNNEI. This CDR3 is 14 amino acids long. The CDR3 sequence is CATQAGGLTDTQYF. CDR3 coding DNA: TGTGCCACGCAAGCGGGGGGGCTGACAGATACGCAGTATTTT.

This clone was detected only once. The rearrangement uses TRBV18 and TRBJ2-1; D unclear. CDR1 is KGHSH, CDR2 LQKENI, per germline. CDR3 length: 16 residues. V was shortened by 2 bases and J by 9 bases, with 20 bases between the two germline ends. The CDR3 region has the DNA TGTGCCAGCTCACCAGGAATTGAGATTAGGAATGGTGAGCAGTTCTTC. It is translated as CASSPGIEIRNGEQFF.

This clone was seen only once. The CDR3 region has the DNA TGCGCCAGCAGTGACGGAGCCGTTAATCAGCCCCAGCATTTT. Protein: CASSDGAVNQPQHF. The chain combines TRBV10-2 with TRBJ1-5, with D uncertain. The CDR3 covers 14 residues. Looked up from germline, CDR1 is WSHSY and CDR2 is SAAADI. V was pared by 3 bases and J by 4 bases, with 10 bases between.

J is TRBJ1-1 and V is TRBV5-6; the D gene is possibly TRBD1 (6 bases). Germline loops: CDR1 SGHDT, CDR2 YYEEEE. The CDR3 covers 14 residues. Trimming left V 0 bases short and J 11 bases short, with 17 bases between. The CDR3 protein is CASSLGFSTGWAFF. CDR3 nucleotide sequence: TGTGCCAGCAGCTTGGGATTCAGCACAGGGTGGGCTTTCTTT.

The chain links TRBV5-1 to TRBJ1-3; a possible D gene is TRBD1 (5 bases). The CDR3 totals 14 residues. The ends were cut back, 0 bases at V and 2 bases at J, with 6 bases in the middle. Germline-derived CDR1 and CDR2 are SGHRS and YFSETQ. CDR3 DNA: TGCGCCAGCAGCTTGGCAGGGACTGGAAACACCATATATTTT. This gives the protein CASSLAGTGNTIYF.